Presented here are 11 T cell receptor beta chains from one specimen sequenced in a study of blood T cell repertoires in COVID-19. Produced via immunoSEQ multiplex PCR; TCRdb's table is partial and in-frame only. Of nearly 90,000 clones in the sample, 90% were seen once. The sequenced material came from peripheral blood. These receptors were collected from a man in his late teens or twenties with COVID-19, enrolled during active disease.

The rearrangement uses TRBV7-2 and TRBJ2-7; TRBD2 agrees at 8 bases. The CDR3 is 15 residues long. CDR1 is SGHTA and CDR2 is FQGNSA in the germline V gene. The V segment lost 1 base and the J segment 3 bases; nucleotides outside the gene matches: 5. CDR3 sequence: CASSLDTSGYYEQYF. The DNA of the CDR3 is TGTGCCAGCAGCTTAGATACTAGCGGTTACTACGAGCAGTACTTC.

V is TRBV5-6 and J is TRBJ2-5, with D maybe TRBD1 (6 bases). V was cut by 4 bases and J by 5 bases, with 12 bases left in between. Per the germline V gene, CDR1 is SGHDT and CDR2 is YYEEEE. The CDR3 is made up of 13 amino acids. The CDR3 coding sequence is TGTGCCAGCAGCAACAGGGTACACGAGACCCAGTACTTC. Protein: CASSNRVHETQYF.

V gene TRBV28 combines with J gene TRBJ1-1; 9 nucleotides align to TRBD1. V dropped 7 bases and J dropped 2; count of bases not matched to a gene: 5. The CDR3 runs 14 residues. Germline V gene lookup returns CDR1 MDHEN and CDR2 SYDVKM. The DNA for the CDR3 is TGTGCCAGCATCCGACAGGGGGGAAACACTGAAGCTTTCTTT. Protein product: CASIRQGGNTEAFF. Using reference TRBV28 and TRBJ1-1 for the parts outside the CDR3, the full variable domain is DVKVTQSSRYLVKRTGEKVFLECVQDMDHENMFWYRQDPGLGLRLIYFSYDVKMKEKGDIPEGYSVSREKKERFSLILESASTNQTSMYLCASIRQGGNTEAFFGQGTRLTVV.

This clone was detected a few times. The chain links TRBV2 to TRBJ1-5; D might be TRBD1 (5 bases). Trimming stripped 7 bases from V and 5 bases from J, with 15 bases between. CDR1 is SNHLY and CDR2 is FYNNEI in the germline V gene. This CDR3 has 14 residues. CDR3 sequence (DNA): TGTGCCAGCAAGGCAGACGTCAGGGATCAGCCCCAGCATTTT. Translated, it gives CASKADVRDQPQHF.

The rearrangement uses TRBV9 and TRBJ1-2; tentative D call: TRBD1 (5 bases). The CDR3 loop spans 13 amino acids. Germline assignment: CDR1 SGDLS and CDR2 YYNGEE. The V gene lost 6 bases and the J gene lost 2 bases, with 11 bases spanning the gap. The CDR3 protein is CASTMTENYGYTF. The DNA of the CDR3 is TGTGCCAGCACCATGACAGAGAACTATGGCTACACCTTC.

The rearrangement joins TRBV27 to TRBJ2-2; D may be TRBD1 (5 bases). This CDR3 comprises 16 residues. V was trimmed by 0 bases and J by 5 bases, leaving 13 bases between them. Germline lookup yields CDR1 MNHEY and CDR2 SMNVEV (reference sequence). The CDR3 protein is CASSLSSGIFTGELFF. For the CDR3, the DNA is TGTGCCAGCAGTTTATCCTCAGGGATTTTTACCGGGGAGCTGTTTTTT.

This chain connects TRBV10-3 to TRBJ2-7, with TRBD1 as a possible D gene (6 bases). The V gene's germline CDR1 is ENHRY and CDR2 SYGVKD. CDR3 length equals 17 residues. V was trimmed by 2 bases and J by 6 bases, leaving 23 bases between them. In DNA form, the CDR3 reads TGTGCCATCAGTGAGGCTAACAGGGAAGGGGTATCTGGCGAGCAGTACTTC. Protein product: CAISEANREGVSGEQYF.

DNA for the CDR3: TGTGCCAGCACCCTATCTGGAAACACCATATATTTT. This translates into CASTLSGNTIYF. The chain joins TRBV2 to TRBJ1-3; D remains ambiguous. Germline values: CDR1 SNHLY, CDR2 FYNNEI. The CDR3 runs to 12 residues. The V and J ends lost 7 bases and 1 base respectively, with 5 bases between them.

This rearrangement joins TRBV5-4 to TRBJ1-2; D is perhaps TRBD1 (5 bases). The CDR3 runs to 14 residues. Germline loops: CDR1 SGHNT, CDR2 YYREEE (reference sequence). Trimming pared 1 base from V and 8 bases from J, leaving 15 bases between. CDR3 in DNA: TGTGCCAGCAGCTTGCCCAGGGTGGCATTGGGCTACACCTTC. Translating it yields CASSLPRVALGYTF.

The CDR3, as DNA: TGTGCCAGCAGCTCCAATTCACCCCTCCACTTT. Amino acids: CASSSNSPLHF. The chain links TRBV6-5 to TRBJ1-6; D is ambiguous. Trimming left V 6 bases short and J 7 bases short, with 4 bases between. The germline V gene encodes CDR1 MNHEY and CDR2 SVGAGI. CDR3 length: 11 residues.

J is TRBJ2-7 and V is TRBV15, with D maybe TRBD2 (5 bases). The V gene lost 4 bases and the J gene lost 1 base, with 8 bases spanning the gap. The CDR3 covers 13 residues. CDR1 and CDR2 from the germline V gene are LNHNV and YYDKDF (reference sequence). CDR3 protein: CATSTGNSYEQYF. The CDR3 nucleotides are TGTGCCACCAGCACGGGGAATTCCTACGAGCAGTACTTC.